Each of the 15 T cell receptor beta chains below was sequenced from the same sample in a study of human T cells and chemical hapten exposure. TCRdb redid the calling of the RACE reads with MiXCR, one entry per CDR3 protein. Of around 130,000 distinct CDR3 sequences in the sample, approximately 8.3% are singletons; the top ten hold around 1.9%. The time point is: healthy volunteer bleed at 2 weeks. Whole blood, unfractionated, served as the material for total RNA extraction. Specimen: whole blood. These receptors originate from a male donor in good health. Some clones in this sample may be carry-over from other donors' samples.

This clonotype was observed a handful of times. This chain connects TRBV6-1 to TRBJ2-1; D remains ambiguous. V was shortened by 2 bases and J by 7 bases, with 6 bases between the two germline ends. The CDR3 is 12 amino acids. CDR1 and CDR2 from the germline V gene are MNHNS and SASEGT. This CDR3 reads CASSELGNEQFF. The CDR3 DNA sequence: TGTGCCAGCAGTGAATTGGGGAATGAGCAGTTCTTC.

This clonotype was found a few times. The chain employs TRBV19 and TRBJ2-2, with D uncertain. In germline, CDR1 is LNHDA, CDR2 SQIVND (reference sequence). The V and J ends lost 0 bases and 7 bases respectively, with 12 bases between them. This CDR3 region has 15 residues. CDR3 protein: CASSIDTTRGGELFF. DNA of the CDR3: TGTGCCAGTAGTATAGATACAACTCGTGGCGGGGAGCTGTTTTTT.

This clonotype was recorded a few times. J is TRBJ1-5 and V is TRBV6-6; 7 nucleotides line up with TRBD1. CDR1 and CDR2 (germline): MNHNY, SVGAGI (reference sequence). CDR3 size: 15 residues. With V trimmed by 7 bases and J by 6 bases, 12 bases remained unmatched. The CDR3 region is CASNLQGTGSQPQHF. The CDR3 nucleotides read TGTGCCAGCAACCTACAGGGGACGGGAAGTCAGCCCCAGCATTTT.

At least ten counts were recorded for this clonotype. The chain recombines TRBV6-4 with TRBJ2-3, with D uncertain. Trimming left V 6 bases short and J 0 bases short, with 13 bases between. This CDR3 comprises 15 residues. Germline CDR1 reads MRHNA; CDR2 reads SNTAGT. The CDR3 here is CASSRLGGSTDTQYF. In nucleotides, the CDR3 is TGTGCCAGCAGCCGCCTTGGCGGTAGCACAGATACGCAGTATTTT.

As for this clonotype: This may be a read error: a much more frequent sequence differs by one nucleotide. The chain's CDR3 is CASRGAEGRNEQFF. CDR3 bases: TGTGCCAGCCGAGGGGCGGAAGGTAGGAATGAGCAGTTCTTC. The chain links TRBV6-1 to TRBJ2-1; D could derive from TRBD1 or TRBD2 (5 bases each). The V end lost 8 bases, the J end lost 7 bases, and 18 bases lay between the germline ends. From germline, CDR1 is MNHNS and CDR2 SASEGT. The CDR3 is made up of 14 amino acids.

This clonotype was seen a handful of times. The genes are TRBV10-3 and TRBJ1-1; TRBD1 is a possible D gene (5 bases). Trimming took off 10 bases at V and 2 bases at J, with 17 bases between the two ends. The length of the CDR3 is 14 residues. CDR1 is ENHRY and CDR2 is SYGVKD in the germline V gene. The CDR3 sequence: CATHTGLINTEAFF. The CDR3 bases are TGTGCCACTCATACGGGGCTGATTAACACTGAAGCTTTCTTT.

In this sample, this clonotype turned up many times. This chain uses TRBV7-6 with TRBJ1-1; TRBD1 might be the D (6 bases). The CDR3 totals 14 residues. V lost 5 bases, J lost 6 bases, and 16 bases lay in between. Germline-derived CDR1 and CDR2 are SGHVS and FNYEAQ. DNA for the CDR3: TGTGCCAGCAGCCCCTCCCAGGGGAAGGCTGAAGCTTTCTTT. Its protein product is CASSPSQGKAEAFF. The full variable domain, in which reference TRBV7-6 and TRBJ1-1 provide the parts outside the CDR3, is GAGVSQSPRYKVTKRGQDVALRCDPISGHVSLYWYRQALGQGPEFLTYFNYEAQQDKSGLPNDRFSAERPEGSISTLTIQRTEQRDSAMYRCASSPSQGKAEAFFGQGTRLTVV.

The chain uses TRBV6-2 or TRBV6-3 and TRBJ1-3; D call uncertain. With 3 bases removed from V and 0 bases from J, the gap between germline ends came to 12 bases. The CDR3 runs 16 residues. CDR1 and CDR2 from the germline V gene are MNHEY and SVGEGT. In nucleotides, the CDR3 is TGTGCCAGCAGTTATGATGGGAGCTACTCTGGAAACACCATATATTTT. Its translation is CASSYDGSYSGNTIYF.

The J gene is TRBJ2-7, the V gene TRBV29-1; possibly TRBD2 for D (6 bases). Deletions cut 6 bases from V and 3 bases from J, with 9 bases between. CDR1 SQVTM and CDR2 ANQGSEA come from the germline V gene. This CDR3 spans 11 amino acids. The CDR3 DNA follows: TGCAGCGTCGGACTACACTACGAGCAGTACTTC. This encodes CSVGLHYEQYF.

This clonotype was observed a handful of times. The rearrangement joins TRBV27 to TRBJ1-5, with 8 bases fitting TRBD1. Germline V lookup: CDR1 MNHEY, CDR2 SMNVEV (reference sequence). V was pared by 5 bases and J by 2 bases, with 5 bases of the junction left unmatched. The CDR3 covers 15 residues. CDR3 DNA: TGTGCCAGCAGTACCCTGGGACAGGGCAATCAGCCCCAGCATTTT. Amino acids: CASSTLGQGNQPQHF.

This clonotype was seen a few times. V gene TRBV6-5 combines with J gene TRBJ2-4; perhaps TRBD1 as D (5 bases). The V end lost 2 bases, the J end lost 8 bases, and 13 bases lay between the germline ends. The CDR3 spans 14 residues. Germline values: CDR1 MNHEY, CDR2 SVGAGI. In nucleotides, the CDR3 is TGTGCCAGCAGTTACAGGGGTGGGATGGACATTCAGTACTTC. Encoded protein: CASSYRGGMDIQYF.

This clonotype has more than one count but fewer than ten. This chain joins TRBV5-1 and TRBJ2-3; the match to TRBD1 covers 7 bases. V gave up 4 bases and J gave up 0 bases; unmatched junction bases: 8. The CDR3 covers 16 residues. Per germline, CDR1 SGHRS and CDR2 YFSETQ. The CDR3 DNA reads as TGCGCCAGCAGCACCATGGACAGGACTAGCACAGATACGCAGTATTTT. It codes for CASSTMDRTSTDTQYF.

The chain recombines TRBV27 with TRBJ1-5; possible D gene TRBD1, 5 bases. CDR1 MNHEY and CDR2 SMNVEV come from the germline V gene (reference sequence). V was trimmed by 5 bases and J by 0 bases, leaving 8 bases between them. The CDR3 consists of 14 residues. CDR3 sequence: CASSLGASNQPQHF. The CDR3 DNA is TGTGCCAGCAGTCTAGGGGCTAGCAATCAGCCCCAGCATTTT.

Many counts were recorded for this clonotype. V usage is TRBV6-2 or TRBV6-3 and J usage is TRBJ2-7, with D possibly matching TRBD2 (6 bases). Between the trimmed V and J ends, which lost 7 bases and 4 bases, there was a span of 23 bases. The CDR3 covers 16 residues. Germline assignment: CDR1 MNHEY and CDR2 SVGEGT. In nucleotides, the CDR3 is TGTGCCAGCACCCCGAGTTTCGCGGGACCCGCTTACGAGCAGTACTTC. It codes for CASTPSFAGPAYEQYF.

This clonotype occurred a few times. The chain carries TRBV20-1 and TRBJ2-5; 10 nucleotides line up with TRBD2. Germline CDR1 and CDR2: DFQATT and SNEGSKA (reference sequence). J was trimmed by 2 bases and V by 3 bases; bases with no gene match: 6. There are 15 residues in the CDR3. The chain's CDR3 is CSASVLAGVQETQYF. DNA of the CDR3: TGCAGTGCTAGCGTTCTAGCGGGAGTTCAAGAGACCCAGTACTTC.